The next 29 T cell receptor beta chains were all read from a single sample in a study of T cell responses to AZD1222 COVID-19 vaccine. Some clones are missing from TCRdb's copy, which holds only in-frame ones; the method was immunoSEQ multiplex PCR. There are 160,000 or so clones in the sample; approximately 88% occur only once, and 4.3% lies in the top ten. This material consisted of peripheral blood, taken 28 days after the second AZD1222 dose. All receptors come from an adult who received the AZD1222 COVID-19 vaccine.

This clone was found once. It may be a read error: a sequence one base away is much more abundant. The chain is built from TRBV25-1 and TRBJ1-1; D uncertain. The V gene lost 7 bases and the J gene lost 1 base, with 4 bases spanning the gap. The CDR3 length is 11 residues. Per the germline V gene, CDR1 is MGHDK and CDR2 is SYGVNS. The chain's CDR3 is CASIWNTEAFF. The CDR3 DNA is TGTGCCAGCATCTGGAACACTGAAGCTTTCTTT.

This chain joins TRBV7-2 and TRBJ2-3, with TRBD2 matching over 12 bases. The length of the CDR3 is 16 residues. CDR1 is SGHTA and CDR2 is FQGNSA in the germline V gene. Trimming at V came to 4 bases and at J to 3 bases, leaving 5 bases not matched to a gene. CDR3 in amino acids: CASSSRLAGETDTQYF. The CDR3 bases are TGTGCCAGCAGCTCCAGACTAGCGGGGGAAACAGATACGCAGTATTTT.

The V and J genes are TRBV30 and TRBJ1-2; D ambiguous. CDR1 and CDR2 from the germline V gene are GTSNPN and SVGIG (reference sequence). This CDR3 spans 14 amino acids. Trimming took 3 bases from V and 6 from J, leaving 17 bases between them. The CDR3 coding sequence is TGTGCCTGGAGGGGTTTTGTTCTACTTCATGGCTACACCTTC. Amino acid sequence: CAWRGFVLLHGYTF. Complete variable domain (other parts from reference TRBV30 and TRBJ1-2): SQTIHQWPATLVQPVGSPLSLECTVEGTSNPNLYWYRQAAGRGLQLLFYSVGIGQISSEVPQNLSASRPQDRQFILSSKKLLLSDSGFYLCAWRGFVLLHGYTFGSGTRLTVV.

The gene calls are TRBV4-1 and TRBJ2-5, with D possibly called TRBD1 or TRBD2 (5 bases each). The CDR3 sequence is 13 residues long. Germline-derived CDR1 and CDR2 are MGHRA and YSYEKL. V was cut by 2 bases and J by 4 bases, with 8 bases left in between. The CDR3 DNA is TGCGCCAGCAGCCAATTTGGGGGAGAGACCCAGTACTTC. Protein product: CASSQFGGETQYF.

The genes are TRBV6-1 and TRBJ2-7, with 8 bases identical to TRBD2. The germline V gene has CDR1 MNHNS and CDR2 SASEGT. The CDR3 totals 16 residues. The V and J ends lost 3 bases and 8 bases, in that order; junction bases with no gene match: 15. In nucleotides, the CDR3 is TGTGCCAGCAGTGACCACCTACCGGGACTAGTAGCAAAGCAGTACTTC. Protein sequence: CASSDHLPGLVAKQYF.

V usage is TRBV5-4 and J usage is TRBJ1-4; D ambiguous. This CDR3 has 14 amino acids. Trimming removed 5 bases at V and 5 bases at J, with 13 bases between. The germline V gene has CDR1 SGHNT and CDR2 YYREEE (reference sequence). The DNA for the CDR3 is TGTGCCAGCAGGCTACAAGGCTCGAATGAAAAACTGTTTTTT. Protein: CASRLQGSNEKLFF.

The chain carries TRBV6-1 and TRBJ2-4, with D perhaps matching TRBD2 (5 bases). Germline values: CDR1 MNHNS, CDR2 SASEGT. The germline V and J ends were trimmed by 6 bases and 0 bases, with 12 bases remaining between them. This CDR3 contains 15 residues. The CDR3 DNA follows: TGTGCCAGCAGGGCCCGGGATCTAGCCAAAAACATTCAGTACTTC. It translates to CASRARDLAKNIQYF.

J is TRBJ2-2 and V is TRBV14; the D call may be TRBD1 or TRBD2 (5 bases each). Looked up from germline, CDR1 is SGHDN and CDR2 is FVKESK. This CDR3 region has 16 residues. V gave up 1 base and J gave up 4 bases, with 13 bases separating them. In nucleotides, the CDR3 is TGTGCCAGCAGCCAAGTTGGTGGGGGAGTCACCGGGGAGCTGTTTTTT. Its protein is CASSQVGGGVTGELFF.

The chain recombines TRBV4-3 with TRBJ1-5; D ambiguous. Per the germline V gene, CDR1 is LGHNA and CDR2 is YSLEER. The CDR3 runs 13 residues. Trimming took 0 bases from V and 7 from J, leaving 7 bases between them. CDR3 DNA sequence: TGCGCCAGCAGCCAAGAGGTCGGGCAGCCCCAGCATTTT. Encoded protein: CASSQEVGQPQHF.

The rearrangement links TRBV4-1 to TRBJ1-5; 8 bases map to TRBD1. This CDR3 has 17 residues. Germline CDR1 and CDR2: MGHRA and YSYEKL. The V and J ends lost 0 bases and 7 bases, in that order; junction bases with no gene match: 11. The CDR3 spells CASSQDAGRGREQPQHF. CDR3 bases: TGCGCCAGCAGCCAAGATGCGGGCAGGGGGCGGGAGCAGCCCCAGCATTTT.

This chain joins TRBV3-1 (or the pseudogene TRBV3-2) and TRBJ1-3; unclear D gene. Per the germline V gene, CDR1 is LGHDT and CDR2 is YNNKEL (reference sequence). CDR3 size: 20 residues. Trimming removed 8 bases at V and 1 base at J, with 30 bases between. Written as DNA, the CDR3 is TGTGCCAGCGCCCCGCGAACGAGTCTGGGCTACAGACCGTCTGGAAACACCATATATTTT. Translation gives CASAPRTSLGYRPSGNTIYF.

V is TRBV6-5 and J is TRBJ1-1; maybe TRBD1 (5 bases). CDR3 length: 14 amino acids. V was clipped by 5 bases and J by 10 bases, with 20 bases between them. The germline gives CDR1 MNHEY, CDR2 SVGAGI. As DNA, the CDR3 is TGTGCCAGCAGTCCCCCCGGGACCCAGGTTCTAGCTTTCTTT. Translating gives CASSPPGTQVLAFF.

V gene TRBV6-5 combines with J gene TRBJ1-4; D perhaps matches TRBD1 (6 bases). The CDR3 has 15 amino acids. CDR1 MNHEY and CDR2 SVGAGI come from the germline V gene. The germline V and J ends were trimmed by 11 bases and 4 bases, with 20 bases remaining between them. CDR3 residues: CASVGGRKGNEKLFF. The CDR3 DNA reads as TGTGCCTCCGTAGGGGGGCGGAAGGGTAATGAAAAACTGTTTTTT.

The CDR3 region is CASTPGQSQYEQYF. In DNA, the CDR3 is TGTGCCAGCACCCCCGGGCAGAGTCAATACGAGCAGTACTTC. The rearrangement uses TRBV5-6 and TRBJ2-7, with no clear D. Germline V gene lookup returns CDR1 SGHDT and CDR2 YYEEEE. The CDR3 is made up of 14 amino acids. Trimming stripped 6 bases from V and 4 bases from J, with 17 bases between.

CDR3 nucleotide sequence: TGTGCCAGCAGTTTAGCGCGGCAGACTGAAGCTTTCTTT. Translated: CASSLARQTEAFF. V is TRBV12-3 or TRBV12-4 and J is TRBJ1-1; D gene unclear. The CDR3 runs 13 residues. The ends were cut back, 0 bases at V and 5 bases at J, with 7 bases in the middle.

J is TRBJ2-7 and V is TRBV10-2, with 8 bases lining up with TRBD2. The trim removed 4 bases at V and 4 bases at J, leaving 15 bases unmatched. CDR3 length: 17 amino acids. The germline V gene has CDR1 WSHSY and CDR2 SAAADI. The CDR3 nucleotides are TGCGCCAGCAGTGGCTCGCCCCCGGGGGGGGTGGGGTACGAGCAGTACTTC. Translation gives CASSGSPPGGVGYEQYF.

The table lists this clone with a count of one. This chain connects TRBV5-6 to TRBJ2-4; tentative D call: TRBD2 (7 bases). Between the trimmed V and J ends, which lost 5 bases and 2 bases, there was a span of 14 bases. Germline-derived CDR1 and CDR2 are SGHDT and YYEEEE. The CDR3 has 15 amino acids. CDR3: CASSQQGGSKNIQYF. For the CDR3, the DNA is TGTGCCAGCAGTCAACAGGGAGGGTCCAAAAACATTCAGTACTTC.

The rearrangement links TRBV15 to TRBJ1-1; no reliable D call. CDR1 LNHNV and CDR2 YYDKDF come from the germline V gene (reference sequence). CDR3 size: 13 residues. V lost 8 bases to trimming and J lost 0 bases, with 10 bases between them. The CDR3 loop is CATRSSMNTEAFF. The CDR3 coding sequence is TGTGCCACCCGATCAAGTATGAACACTGAAGCTTTCTTT.

This chain links TRBV2 with TRBJ1-2, with a weak D call TRBD1 (5 bases). Trimming cost V 2 bases and J 3 bases, with 13 bases left between them. The V gene's germline CDR1 is SNHLY and CDR2 FYNNEI. The CDR3 runs 15 residues. The CDR3 here is CASSEPDRHDYGYTF. CDR3 bases: TGTGCCAGCAGTGAACCCGACAGACACGACTATGGCTACACCTTC. The whole variable domain, filled in from reference TRBV2 and TRBJ1-2, reads EPEVTQTPSHQVTQMGQEVILRCVPISNHLYFYWYRQILGQKVEFLVSFYNNEISEKSEIFDDQFSVERPDGSNFTLKIRSTKLEDSAMYFCASSEPDRHDYGYTFGSGTRLTVV.

Written as DNA, the CDR3 is TGTGCCAGCAGCCAAGAGGCGGGAGGCAATCAGCCCCAGCATTTT. This translates into CASSQEAGGNQPQHF. V is TRBV3-1 (or the pseudogene TRBV3-2) and J is TRBJ1-5; D call uncertain. The CDR3 has 15 amino acids. V was cut by 0 bases and J by 2 bases, with 8 bases left in between. Germline V gives CDR1 LGHDT, CDR2 YNNKEL (reference sequence).

The chain employs TRBV25-1 and TRBJ1-1; D is perhaps TRBD1 (6 bases). Trimming left V 1 base short and J 0 bases short, with 15 bases between. The germline gives CDR1 MGHDK, CDR2 SYGVNS. The CDR3 spans 17 residues. The CDR3 is CASSEFGRGPLNTEAFF. In DNA form, the CDR3 reads TGTGCCAGCAGTGAATTCGGGCGGGGGCCCTTGAACACTGAAGCTTTCTTT.

The chain combines TRBV27 with TRBJ1-4, with 9 positions matching TRBD1. The junction had 11 bases not matched to a gene; V was cut back by 3 bases and J by 6 bases. This CDR3 comprises 17 residues. CDR1 and CDR2 from the germline V gene are MNHEY and SMNVEV (reference sequence). CDR3 region: CASSFAPAGDRDEKLFF. The CDR3 DNA reads as TGTGCCAGCAGTTTCGCTCCTGCTGGGGACAGGGATGAAAAACTGTTTTTT.

The rearrangement uses TRBV27 and TRBJ2-5; TRBD2 matches 7 bases. The V and J ends lost 4 bases and 4 bases, in that order; junction bases with no gene match: 9. This CDR3 comprises 15 residues. CDR1 is MNHEY, CDR2 SMNVEV, per germline (reference sequence). The CDR3 coding sequence is TGTGCCAGCAGTTCCGGACTAGGGGCTATAGAGACCCAGTACTTC. Translation gives CASSSGLGAIETQYF.

J is TRBJ1-1 and V is TRBV6-2 or TRBV6-3; D is unclear. V was trimmed by 5 bases and J by 0 bases, leaving 13 bases between them. CDR3 length equals 15 residues. In germline, CDR1 is MNHEY, CDR2 SVGEGT. CDR3 sequence (DNA): TGTGCCAGCAGTCCCACGGTCAGGCTGAACACTGAAGCTTTCTTT. Amino acid sequence: CASSPTVRLNTEAFF.

CDR3 loop: CASEGGSQEYGYTF. The DNA for the CDR3 is TGTGCCAGCGAAGGGGGCAGCCAGGAATATGGCTACACCTTC. This chain joins TRBV7-9 and TRBJ1-2; TRBD1 agrees at 7 bases. The ends lost 8 bases at V and 5 bases at J; junction bases unmatched: 11. The CDR3 contains 14 residues. From germline, CDR1 is SEHNR and CDR2 FQNEAQ (reference sequence). The full variable domain, in which reference TRBV7-9 and TRBJ1-2 provide the parts outside the CDR3, is DTGVSQNPRHKITKRGQNVTFRCDPISEHNRLYWYRQTLGQGPEFLTYFQNEAQLEKSRLLSDRFSAERPKGSFSTLEIQRTEQGDSAMYLCASEGGSQEYGYTFGSGTRLTVV.

The rearrangement links TRBV28 to TRBJ2-7, with a possible D match to TRBD1 (5 bases). V was clipped by 5 bases and J by 1 base, with 9 bases between them. The germline CDR1 and CDR2 sequences are MDHEN and SYDVKM. The CDR3 totals 13 residues. The CDR3 protein is CASSLQDSYEQYF. The CDR3 DNA follows: TGTGCCAGCAGTCTACAGGATTCCTACGAGCAGTACTTC.

The chain is built from TRBV7-9 and TRBJ1-4; 11 bases map to TRBD1. The CDR3 sequence is 14 residues long. The germline gives CDR1 SEHNR, CDR2 FQNEAQ (reference sequence). J gave up 7 bases and V 6 bases, and 4 bases lay outside the gene matches. CDR3 loop: CASRRGTGGEKLFF. The CDR3, as DNA: TGTGCCAGCAGACGCGGGACAGGGGGTGAAAAACTGTTTTTT.

This clone showed up just once. The chain joins TRBV2 to TRBJ1-5; TRBD1 might be the D (6 bases). V was pared by 3 bases and J by 6 bases, with 12 bases between. This CDR3 has 14 amino acids. The germline V gene has CDR1 SNHLY and CDR2 FYNNEI. CDR3 coding DNA: TGTGCCAGCAGTGAGGAACAGGGTGGTCAGCCCCAGCATTTT. Translated, it gives CASSEEQGGQPQHF.

V gene TRBV7-6 combines with J gene TRBJ1-1, with unresolved D. This CDR3 contains 15 residues. Germline CDR1 and CDR2: SGHVS and FNYEAQ. V was trimmed by 0 bases and J by 1 base, leaving 9 bases between them. The CDR3 sequence is CASSLASVGNTEAFF. CDR3 nucleotide sequence: TGTGCCAGCAGCTTAGCATCGGTAGGGAACACTGAAGCTTTCTTT.